The 12 T cell receptor beta chains below come from one sample, sequenced in a study of shared clonotypes between healthy human individuals. Profiling relied on immunoSEQ multiplex PCR, and the TCRdb table lists in-frame clones only, not all of them. The table includes roughly 490,000 clones, less than 80% detected once. The specimen was PBMCs. All receptors derive from a woman in her thirties or forties in good health. Some clones in this sample may be carry-over from other donors' samples.

The chain couples TRBV11-2 to TRBJ1-2; a weak D match, TRBD1 (6 bases). The CDR3 covers 13 residues. The V end was cut by 1 base, the J end by 8 bases, with 11 bases between. CDR1 is SGHAT and CDR2 is FQNNGV in the germline V gene. CDR3 sequence (DNA): TGTGCCAGCAGCTTAGTAGGCAGGGGAGGCTACACCTTC. Its protein product is CASSLVGRGGYTF.

The chain has TRBV10-2 and TRBJ2-3, with D possibly being TRBD2 (5 bases). Trimming took 3 bases from V and 1 from J, leaving 8 bases between them. The CDR3 length is 14 residues. Germline CDR1 WSHSY, CDR2 SAAADI. The CDR3 spells CASSESGRTDTQYF. In nucleotides, the CDR3 is TGCGCCAGCAGTGAAAGCGGTCGCACAGATACGCAGTATTTT.

On this clone: The sample carries other DNA sequences with the same CDR3. CDR3 region: CASSTRQGSYEQYF. The CDR3, as DNA: TGTGCCAGCAGTACGCGACAGGGCTCCTACGAGCAGTACTTC. This chain joins TRBV28 and TRBJ2-7; 7 bases fit TRBD1. The CDR3 has 14 amino acids. The germline CDR1 and CDR2 sequences are MDHEN and SYDVKM. Trimming at V came to 5 bases and at J to 0 bases, leaving 4 bases not matched to a gene.

This clone has just one count. The chain uses TRBV19 and TRBJ1-2; a weak D match, TRBD1 (5 bases). V lost 3 bases to trimming and J lost 4 bases, with 9 bases between them. This CDR3 contains 13 residues. In germline, CDR1 is LNHDA, CDR2 SQIVND (reference sequence). The CDR3 region is CASSIFGTYGYTF. In DNA form, the CDR3 reads TGTGCCAGTAGTATCTTCGGGACCTATGGCTACACCTTC.

There are a few counts of this clone. The genes are TRBV18 and TRBJ2-2; the D gene is possibly TRBD2 (5 bases). CDR3 size: 15 residues. V was pared by 3 bases and J by 6 bases, with 14 bases between. Germline CDR1 KGHSH, CDR2 LQKENI. The CDR3 DNA follows: TGTGCCAGCTCACCGGACTTCTCGCGGGCCGGGGAGCTGTTTTTT. It specifies CASSPDFSRAGELFF.

The chain carries TRBV21-1 and TRBJ2-1. TRBV21-1 is annotated as a pseudogene. The CDR3 is 19 amino acids. CDR3 amino acids: CASNPPGLGGTPQGDEQFF. CDR3 nucleotide sequence: TGTGCCAGCAACCCCCCGGGGCTTGGAGGGACCCCACAGGGCGATGAGCAGTTCTTC.

The chain couples TRBV29-1 to TRBJ2-7, with TRBD1 matching over 7 bases. Germline V lookup: CDR1 SQVTM, CDR2 ANQGSEA. V lost 6 bases and J lost 3; bases outside the gene matches: 8. The CDR3 extends over 13 amino acids. CDR3 in amino acids: CSVHGGDSYEQYF. The DNA for the CDR3 is TGCAGCGTGCACGGTGGGGACAGCTACGAGCAGTACTTC.

The V and J genes are TRBV7-3 and TRBJ2-5, with D unclear. V lost 5 bases and J 1 base, leaving 8 bases between the germline ends. CDR3 length: 13 residues. Germline CDR1 and CDR2: SGHTA and FQGTGA. As DNA, the CDR3 is TGTGCCAGCAGCCGACGGAGCCAAGAGACCCAGTACTTC. Translation gives CASSRRSQETQYF.

The rearrangement joins TRBV5-1 to TRBJ2-7; a weak D match, TRBD2 (5 bases). With 1 base removed from V and 4 bases from J, the gap between germline ends came to 15 bases. The germline CDR1 and CDR2 sequences are SGHRS and YFSETQ. The CDR3 sequence is 15 residues long. CDR3 sequence (DNA): TGCGCCAGCAGCTTGACCGGGATCCCTCATTACGAGCAGTACTTC. Its translation is CASSLTGIPHYEQYF.

For this clone: Mismatch with germline at one junction end may stem from a read error. This chain joins TRBV2 and TRBJ2-7; 9 bases fit TRBD1. This CDR3 spans 12 amino acids. Germline V gene sequence: CDR1 SNHLY, CDR2 FYNNEI. CDR3 in DNA: TGTGCCGGCAGACAGGGGGCCTACGAGCAGTACTTC. Translated, it gives CAGRQGAYEQYF. Based on the CDR3 plus reference TRBV2 and TRBJ2-7, the full variable domain is EPEVTQTPSHQVTQMGQEVILRCVPISNHLYFYWYRQILGQKVEFLVSFYNNEISEKSEIFDDQFSVERPDGSNFTLKIRSTKLEDSAMYFCAGRQGAYEQYFGPGTRLTVT.

This sequence joins TRBV27 and TRBJ2-3; D is possibly TRBD1 (6 bases). Trimming left V 8 bases short and J 4 bases short, with 13 bases between. The CDR3 consists of 13 residues. CDR1 and CDR2 (germline): MNHEY, SMNVEV (reference sequence). This CDR3 is CASGADSPDTQYF. CDR3 in DNA: TGTGCCAGCGGGGCGGACAGCCCAGATACGCAGTATTTT.

This clone appeared a single time. The chain links TRBV4-1 to TRBJ2-5; 9 nucleotides match TRBD1. Germline-derived CDR1 and CDR2 are MGHRA and YSYEKL. CDR3 length: 18 residues. V lost 4 bases, J lost 0 bases, and 12 bases stayed unmatched. CDR3 nucleotide sequence: TGCGCCAGCAGCCCATCCGGGACAGGGCGTCGGCACCAAGAGACCCAGTACTTC. Translated, it gives CASSPSGTGRRHQETQYF.